This record covers a single T cell receptor beta chain. Per the study methods: Amplification with reference gene primers provided the estimates of nucleated cell counts. The method was immunoSEQ multiplex PCR; TCRdb's version includes in-frame clones alone and lacks a portion of them. Clone size and V and J calls were adopted from that table, with D and trimming inferred from the DNA. The sample lists approximately 150,000 clones, over 70% occurring once. The record originates from a study of blood T cell repertoires in COVID-19. V shed 6 bases, J shed 8 bases, and the junction held 8 bases outside the gene matches. The CDR3 runs to 15 residues. The V gene's germline CDR1 is SGHTA and CDR2 FQGNSA.

The TCR sequence derives from a man aged 60-69 years with active or convalescent COVID-19. Sequences were obtained from peripheral blood. This chain joins TRBV7-2 and TRBJ2-3; the match to TRBD2 covers 13 bases. CDR3 residues: CASSSTSGGYGTQYF. The CDR3 DNA is TGTGCCAGCAGTTCGACTAGCGGGGGGTATGGTACGCAGTATTTT.